One sample yielded the 13 T cell receptor beta chains listed below, sequenced in a study of T cells in Graves' hyperthyroidism and ophthalmopathy. It was RNA transcripts that yielded the amplified TCR beta CDR3 regions. When the TCR CDR3 underwent first-round RT-PCR, the HTBI primer set was used. TCRdb re-called the multiplex PCR reads with MiXCR, one entry per CDR3 protein. The sample includes about 560,000 distinct CDR3 sequences, about a sixth of them seen just once. Sequencing input: blood. The origin of the receptors is a woman between 18 and 29 years old with Graves' hyperthyroidism.

At least ten counts were recorded for this clonotype. The chain employs TRBV5-8 and TRBJ1-3; a possible D gene is TRBD1 (6 bases). V lost 7 bases to trimming and J lost 4 bases, with 12 bases between them. The CDR3 is 13 amino acids. Germline CDR1 is SGHTS and CDR2 is YDEGEE. The CDR3 loop reads CASQRGRGNTIYF. The CDR3 DNA is TGTGCCAGCCAGAGGGGGAGAGGAAACACCATATATTTT.

The chain is built from TRBV20-1 and TRBJ1-6, with D hard to call. The CDR3 loop spans 16 amino acids. V lost 2 bases to trimming and J lost 0 bases, with 11 bases between them. Germline V lookup: CDR1 DFQATT, CDR2 SNEGSKA (reference sequence). In DNA form, the CDR3 reads TGCAGTGCTAGACAGTTCAAAAGCTCCTATAATTCACCCCTCCACTTT. Its protein is CSARQFKSSYNSPLHF.

The J gene is TRBJ2-5, the V gene TRBV5-1, with 10 bases identical to TRBD2. Germline V gene lookup returns CDR1 SGHRS and CDR2 YFSETQ. Unmatched junction bases numbered 8, after V lost 4 bases and J lost 5 bases. The CDR3 length is 15 residues. The CDR3 here is CASSPTLAGQETQYF. The DNA of the CDR3 is TGCGCCAGCAGCCCGACACTAGCGGGACAGGAGACCCAGTACTTC.

This clonotype was counted at least ten times. The chain is built from TRBV11-2 and TRBJ2-7; D is unresolved. CDR3 length: 14 amino acids. Trimming removed 5 bases at V and 12 bases at J, with 23 bases between. Germline V gives CDR1 SGHAT, CDR2 FQNNGV. CDR3 bases: TGTGCCAGCAGCCCCGCCCGCGTCCCTCGAACGGCGTACTTC. It yields the protein CASSPARVPRTAYF.

A few counts support this clonotype. The chain uses TRBV18 and TRBJ1-5; 7 bases agree with TRBD1. Germline CDR1 reads KGHSH; CDR2 reads LQKENI. CDR3 length: 17 amino acids. V shed 2 bases and J 4 bases; nucleotides not matched to a gene: 11. As DNA, the CDR3 is TGTGCCAGCTCACCAGGGGCGGGACAGCCGGGTAATCAGCCCCAGCATTTT. Encoded protein: CASSPGAGQPGNQPQHF.

In its sample, this clonotype was seen many times. The rearrangement uses TRBV12-3 or TRBV12-4 and TRBJ2-5; a possible D gene is TRBD2 (5 bases). With 3 bases removed from V and 4 bases from J, the gap between germline ends came to 9 bases. The CDR3 is 13 amino acids. The CDR3 region has the DNA TGTGCCAGCAGTTTGAGGGTTGGAGAGACCCAGTACTTC. It codes for CASSLRVGETQYF.

The V call is TRBV3-1, the J call TRBJ1-6, with D unresolved. The germline V and J ends were trimmed by 1 base and 16 bases, with 14 bases remaining between them. There are 13 residues in the CDR3. Germline lookup yields CDR1 LGHDT and CDR2 YNNKEL (reference sequence). The CDR3 DNA is TGTGCCAGCAGCCAAGGGACCGCGGCTCCTCTCCACTTT. It translates to CASSQGTAAPLHF. Based on the CDR3 plus reference TRBV3-1 and TRBJ1-6, the full variable domain is DTAVSQTPKYLVTQMGNDKSIKCEQNLGHDTMYWYKQDSKKFLKIMFSYNNKELIINETVPNRFSPKSPDKAHLNLHINSLELGDSAVYFCASSQGTAAPLHFGNGTRLTVT.

CDR3 in amino acids: CASSLTGGNSNQPQHF. The CDR3 DNA sequence: TGTGCCAGCAGTTTGACAGGGGGTAATAGCAATCAGCCCCAGCATTTT. The chain combines TRBV12-3 or TRBV12-4 with TRBJ1-5; 9 bases fit TRBD1. V was clipped by 3 bases and J by 0 bases; unmatched bases: 3. The CDR3 totals 16 residues.

This sequence joins TRBV3-1 and TRBJ1-1, with D possibly matching TRBD1 (6 bases). From germline, CDR1 is LGHDT and CDR2 YNNKEL (reference sequence). CDR3 size: 15 residues. V lost 1 base to trimming and J lost 1 base, with 10 bases between them. The CDR3: CASSQAETGNTEAFF. CDR3 in DNA: TGTGCCAGCAGCCAAGCGGAGACAGGGAACACTGAAGCTTTCTTT. The complete variable domain, with remaining parts taken from reference TRBV3-1 and TRBJ1-1, reads DTAVSQTPKYLVTQMGNDKSIKCEQNLGHDTMYWYKQDSKKFLKIMFSYNNKELIINETVPNRFSPKSPDKAHLNLHINSLELGDSAVYFCASSQAETGNTEAFFGQGTRLTVV.

In this sample, this clonotype turned up a few times. Being one base from a much bigger clone, this may be a read error. The chain carries TRBV20-1 and TRBJ2-7, with a weak D call TRBD2 (7 bases). CDR3 size: 15 residues. V lost 5 bases, J lost 7 bases, and 24 bases lay in between. In germline, CDR1 is DFQATT, CDR2 SNEGSKA (reference sequence). CDR3 residues: CSARVGRGLPREQYF. For the CDR3, the DNA is TGCAGTGCTCGAGTCGGGCGGGGGCTACCGAGGGAGCAGTACTTC.

The chain links TRBV9 to TRBJ1-1; 8 nucleotides line up with TRBD1. J gave up 1 base and V 4 bases, and 9 bases lay outside the gene matches. Germline V lookup: CDR1 SGDLS, CDR2 YYNGEE. The CDR3 is made up of 16 amino acids. CDR3 sequence: CASSHPVDRGNTEAFF. CDR3 nucleotide sequence: TGTGCCAGCAGCCATCCTGTTGACAGGGGGAACACTGAAGCTTTCTTT.

This clonotype was detected a few times. V is TRBV6-4 and J is TRBJ1-5, with D hard to call. V was cut by 7 bases and J by 0 bases, with 10 bases left in between. The CDR3 is made up of 14 amino acids. From germline, CDR1 is MRHNA and CDR2 SNTAGT. The CDR3 bases are TGTGCCAGCACCCCGGTGCATAGCAATCAGCCCCAGCATTTT. This gives the protein CASTPVHSNQPQHF.

This clonotype came up many times. The CDR3 sequence: CASSLAGGRPNTEAFF. The CDR3 nucleotides are TGTGCCAGCAGTTTAGCCGGGGGGAGACCGAACACTGAAGCTTTCTTT. The rearrangement links TRBV27 to TRBJ1-1; tentative D call: TRBD1 (5 bases). The CDR3 runs 16 residues. Germline-derived CDR1 and CDR2 are MNHEY and SMNVEV (reference sequence). The germline V and J ends were trimmed by 2 bases and 1 base, with 14 bases remaining between them.